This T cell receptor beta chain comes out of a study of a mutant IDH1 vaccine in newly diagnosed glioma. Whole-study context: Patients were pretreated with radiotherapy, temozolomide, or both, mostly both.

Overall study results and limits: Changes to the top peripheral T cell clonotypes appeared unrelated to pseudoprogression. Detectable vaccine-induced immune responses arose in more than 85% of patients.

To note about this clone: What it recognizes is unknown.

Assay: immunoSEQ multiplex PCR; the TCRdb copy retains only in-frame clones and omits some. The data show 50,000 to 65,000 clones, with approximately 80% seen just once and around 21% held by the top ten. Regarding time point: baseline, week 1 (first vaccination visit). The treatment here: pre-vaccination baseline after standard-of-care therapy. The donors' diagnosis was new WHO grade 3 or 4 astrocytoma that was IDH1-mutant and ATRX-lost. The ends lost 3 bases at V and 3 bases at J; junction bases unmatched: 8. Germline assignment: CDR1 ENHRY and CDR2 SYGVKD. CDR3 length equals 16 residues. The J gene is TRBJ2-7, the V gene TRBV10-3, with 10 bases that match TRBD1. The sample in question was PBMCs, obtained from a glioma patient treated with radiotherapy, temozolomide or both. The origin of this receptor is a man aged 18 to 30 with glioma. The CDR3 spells CAISDPTGTGVYEQYF. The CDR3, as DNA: TGTGCCATCAGTGACCCGACCGGGACAGGGGTCTACGAGCAGTACTTC.